One sample yielded the 18 T cell receptor beta chains listed below, sequenced in a study of T cell responses to AZD1222 COVID-19 vaccine. Clones were read by immunoSEQ multiplex PCR, and TCRdb kept only the in-frame ones, dropping some. Among about 140,000 clones listed, 75% to 90% were seen once. This material consisted of peripheral blood, taken 28 days after the second AZD1222 dose. These receptors all stem from an adult who received the AZD1222 COVID-19 vaccine.

CDR3 protein: CAGSLAGGQEGHTQYF. As DNA, the CDR3 is TGTGCCGGCTCCCTAGCGGGAGGCCAAGAGGGCCATACGCAGTATTTT. The chain joins TRBV2 to TRBJ2-3, with 11 bases that match TRBD2. This CDR3 contains 16 residues. Germline values: CDR1 SNHLY, CDR2 FYNNEI. V shed 11 bases and J 7 bases; nucleotides not matched to a gene: 17.

The CDR3 nucleotides are TGTGCCAGCAACCCACAGGGGGCTCGCACTGAAGCTTTCTTT. Translated, it gives CASNPQGARTEAFF. The gene calls are TRBV9 and TRBJ1-1; 9 bases line up with TRBD1. The junction had 7 bases not matched to a gene; V was cut back by 6 bases and J by 4 bases. Germline-derived CDR1 and CDR2 are SGDLS and YYNGEE. The CDR3 contains 14 residues.

The chain joins TRBV4-3 to TRBJ1-2; the D gene is possibly TRBD1 (6 bases). The CDR3 consists of 15 residues. V lost 2 bases and J 4 bases, leaving 14 bases between the germline ends. The germline gives CDR1 LGHNA, CDR2 YSLEER. The chain's CDR3 is CASSQPHDRIYGYTF. CDR3 bases: TGCGCCAGCAGCCAACCTCACGACAGGATCTATGGCTACACCTTC.

In DNA form, the CDR3 reads TGTGCCAGCAGCGCCTACGGACAGCTCAACAATGAGCAGTTCTTC. Its protein product is CASSAYGQLNNEQFF. The rearrangement joins TRBV9 to TRBJ2-1; TRBD1 is a possible D gene (6 bases). The CDR3 has 15 amino acids. The V gene's germline CDR1 is SGDLS and CDR2 YYNGEE. Trimming removed 3 bases at V and 5 bases at J, with 15 bases between.

V and J are TRBV28 and TRBJ1-5; 7 bases fit TRBD1. The CDR3 is 15 residues long. Per germline, CDR1 MDHEN and CDR2 SYDVKM. Trimming cost V 6 bases and J 2 bases; bases outside gene matches: 7. The CDR3 DNA sequence: TGTGCCAGCAGCCCACAGGGGATGGGCAATCAGCCCCAGCATTTT. It encodes CASSPQGMGNQPQHF.

The gene calls are TRBV27 and TRBJ1-1, with D possibly matching TRBD1 (5 bases). Looked up from germline, CDR1 is MNHEY and CDR2 is SMNVEV (reference sequence). Between the trimmed V and J ends, which lost 4 bases and 0 bases, there was a span of 15 bases. The CDR3 spans 16 residues. The CDR3: CASSWMSGGLNTEAFF. Here the CDR3 DNA reads TGTGCCAGCAGTTGGATGAGTGGGGGGTTGAACACTGAAGCTTTCTTT.

The rearrangement joins TRBV7-2 to TRBJ1-5; D remains ambiguous. This CDR3 has 15 residues. Trimming removed 2 bases at V and 1 base at J, with 9 bases between. The germline V gene encodes CDR1 SGHTA and CDR2 FQGNSA. The CDR3: CASSLIDGSNQPQHF. CDR3 coding DNA: TGTGCCAGCAGCTTAATCGACGGGAGCAATCAGCCCCAGCATTTT.

The chain employs TRBV30 and TRBJ1-5; D remains ambiguous. CDR1 and CDR2 (germline): GTSNPN, SVGIG (reference sequence). The V gene lost 5 bases and the J gene lost 2 bases, with 13 bases spanning the gap. The CDR3 contains 14 residues. CDR3 region: CAWFKSAGNQPQHF. The CDR3 region has the DNA TGTGCCTGGTTTAAATCGGCTGGCAATCAGCCCCAGCATTTT. The variable domain in full, with the rest retrieved from reference TRBV30 and TRBJ1-5, is SQTIHQWPATLVQPVGSPLSLECTVEGTSNPNLYWYRQAAGRGLQLLFYSVGIGQISSEVPQNLSASRPQDRQFILSSKKLLLSDSGFYLCAWFKSAGNQPQHFGDGTRLSIL.

The chain is built from TRBV6-2 or TRBV6-3 and TRBJ2-2; TRBD2 agrees at 8 bases. The CDR3 length is 16 residues. After removal of 5 bases from V and 5 bases from J, the junction contained 10 bases not matched to a gene. Germline CDR1 reads MNHEY; CDR2 reads SVGEGT. The CDR3 loop reads CASSKSGGTSTGELFF. The CDR3 nucleotides are TGTGCCAGCAGTAAATCGGGGGGGACATCGACCGGGGAGCTGTTTTTT.

The chain recombines TRBV10-3 with TRBJ2-7; TRBD1 agrees at 9 bases. CDR1 ENHRY and CDR2 SYGVKD come from the germline V gene. The CDR3 loop spans 12 amino acids. Trimming removed 10 bases from V and 4 bases from J; junction bases left unmatched: 5. Here the CDR3 DNA reads TGTGCCACCGGGACAGGGCCATACGAGCAGTACGTC. Amino acid sequence: CATGTGPYEQYV.

The rearrangement uses TRBV7-3 and TRBJ2-7, with TRBD1 as a possible D gene (5 bases). The germline V gene has CDR1 SGHTA and CDR2 FQGTGA. The CDR3 covers 13 residues. V lost 6 bases to trimming and J lost 1 base, with 10 bases between them. The CDR3 loop is CASRPSGSYEQYF. In DNA, the CDR3 is TGTGCCAGCAGGCCTTCAGGGTCCTACGAGCAGTACTTC.

The chain uses TRBV9 and TRBJ2-2; D ambiguous. V lost 0 bases and J 1 base, leaving 4 bases between the germline ends. CDR1 SGDLS and CDR2 YYNGEE come from the germline V gene. The CDR3 spans 14 residues. The CDR3 protein is CASSVAGNTGELFF. CDR3 in DNA: TGTGCCAGCAGCGTAGCTGGGAACACCGGGGAGCTGTTTTTT. Drawing the rest from reference TRBV9 and TRBJ2-2, the complete variable domain is DSGVTQTPKHLITATGQRVTLRCSPRSGDLSVYWYQQSLDQGLQFLIQYYNGEERAKGNILERFSAQQFPDLHSELNLSSLELGDSALYFCASSVAGNTGELFFGEGSRLTVL.

The chain uses TRBV19 and TRBJ2-6, with D perhaps matching TRBD2 (6 bases). The CDR3 is 17 residues long. Germline values: CDR1 LNHDA, CDR2 SQIVND (reference sequence). V lost 5 bases to trimming and J lost 4 bases, with 18 bases between them. CDR3 nucleotide sequence: TGTGCCAGTAGTGGGAGGACCCGGTATGGAGGGGCCAACGTCCTGACTTTC. As protein: CASSGRTRYGGANVLTF.

The rearrangement uses TRBV5-1 and TRBJ2-2, with D uncertain. V was pared by 0 bases and J by 2 bases, with 11 bases between. The germline gives CDR1 SGHRS, CDR2 YFSETQ. This CDR3 spans 16 amino acids. The CDR3 coding sequence is TGCGCCAGCAGCTTGGATGGGCGGACCAACACCGGGGAGCTGTTTTTT. It translates to CASSLDGRTNTGELFF.

V usage is TRBV7-3 and J usage is TRBJ2-2, with D perhaps TRBD1 (6 bases). Per germline, CDR1 SGHTA and CDR2 FQGTGA. V shed 5 bases and J shed 5 bases, with 15 bases lying between them. This CDR3 is built from 15 residues. CDR3 loop: CASSPPGTRTGELFF. CDR3 DNA sequence: TGTGCCAGCAGCCCCCCCGGGACAAGGACCGGGGAGCTGTTTTTT. Filled out from reference TRBV7-3 and TRBJ2-2, the complete variable domain reads GAGVSQTPSNKVTEKGKYVELRCDPISGHTALYWYRQSLGQGPEFLIYFQGTGAADDSGLPNDRFFAVRPEGSVSTLKIQRTERGDSAVYLCASSPPGTRTGELFFGEGSRLTVL.

This sequence joins TRBV30 and TRBJ2-6; possibly TRBD1 for D (6 bases). V dropped 4 bases and J dropped 0 bases, with 13 bases sitting between them. CDR3 length: 16 residues. Germline lookup yields CDR1 GTSNPN and CDR2 SVGIG (reference sequence). The CDR3 is CAWKHRESSGANVLTF. The CDR3 coding sequence is TGTGCCTGGAAGCACAGGGAGAGCTCTGGGGCCAACGTCCTGACTTTC.

In its sample, this clone was seen a few times. V usage is TRBV19 and J usage is TRBJ1-5; perhaps TRBD1 as D (5 bases). The CDR3 runs to 15 residues. Trimming removed 5 bases from V and 7 bases from J, with 18 bases in between. Germline V lookup: CDR1 LNHDA, CDR2 SQIVND (reference sequence). CDR3 nucleotide sequence: TGTGCCAGTAGTCAACTCGACAGTGTAGGGCAGCCCCAGCATTTT. Encoded protein: CASSQLDSVGQPQHF.

The chain recombines TRBV18 with TRBJ1-6; 9 bases line up with TRBD1. Looked up from germline, CDR1 is KGHSH and CDR2 is LQKENI. V shed 5 bases and J 7 bases; nucleotides not matched to a gene: 3. The CDR3 contains 14 residues. In nucleotides, the CDR3 is TGTGCCAGCTCAGCACAGGGGGCAAATTCACCCCTCCACTTT. Its protein product is CASSAQGANSPLHF.